The clone carrying this T cell receptor beta chain was observed a single time. The CDR3 spans 15 residues. V lost 0 bases to trimming and J lost 7 bases, with 14 bases between them. CDR1 is SGHNT and CDR2 is YYREEE in the germline V gene (reference sequence). The data are from a study of blood T cell repertoires in COVID-19. At the level of the study: The origin of the acute and convalescent COVID-19 samples was the United States, Italy and Spain.

Profiling relied on immunoSEQ multiplex PCR, and the TCRdb table lists in-frame clones only, not all of them. The sample shows approximately 120,000 clones, about 81% of them seen only once. The sequencing sample was made of peripheral blood. This clonotype was obtained from a woman between 50 and 59 years old with acute or convalescent COVID-19. The chain carries TRBV5-4 and TRBJ1-5; D possibly corresponds to TRBD1 (5 bases). DNA for the CDR3: TGTGCCAGCAGCTTGGACCAGGGCCTTGGACAGCCCCAGCATTTT. Its protein product is CASSLDQGLGQPQHF.